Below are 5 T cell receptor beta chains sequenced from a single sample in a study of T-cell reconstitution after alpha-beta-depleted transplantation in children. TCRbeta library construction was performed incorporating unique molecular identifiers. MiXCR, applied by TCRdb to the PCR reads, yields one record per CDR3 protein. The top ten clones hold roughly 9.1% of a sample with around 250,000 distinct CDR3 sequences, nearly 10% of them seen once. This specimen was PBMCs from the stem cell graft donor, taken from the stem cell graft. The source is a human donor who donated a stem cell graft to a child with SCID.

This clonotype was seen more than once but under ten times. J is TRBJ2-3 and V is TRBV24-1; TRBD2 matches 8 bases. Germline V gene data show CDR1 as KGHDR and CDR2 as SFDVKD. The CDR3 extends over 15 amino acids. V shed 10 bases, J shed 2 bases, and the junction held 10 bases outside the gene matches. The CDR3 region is CATSGSGGPTDTQYF. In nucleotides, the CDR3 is TGTGCCACTTCGGGATCGGGGGGGCCCACAGATACGCAGTATTTT.

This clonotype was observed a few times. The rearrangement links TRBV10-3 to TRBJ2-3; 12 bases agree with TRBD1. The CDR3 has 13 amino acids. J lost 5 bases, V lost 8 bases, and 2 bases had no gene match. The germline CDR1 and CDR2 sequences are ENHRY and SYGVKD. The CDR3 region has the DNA TGTGCCATCCGGGACAGGGGGCAAGATACGCAGTATTTT. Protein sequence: CAIRDRGQDTQYF.

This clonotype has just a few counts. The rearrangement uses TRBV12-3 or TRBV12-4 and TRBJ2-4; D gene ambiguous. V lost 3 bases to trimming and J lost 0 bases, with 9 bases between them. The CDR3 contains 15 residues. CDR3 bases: TGTGCCAGCAGTTTTTATGGGGTAGCCAAAAACATTCAGTACTTC. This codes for CASSFYGVAKNIQYF.

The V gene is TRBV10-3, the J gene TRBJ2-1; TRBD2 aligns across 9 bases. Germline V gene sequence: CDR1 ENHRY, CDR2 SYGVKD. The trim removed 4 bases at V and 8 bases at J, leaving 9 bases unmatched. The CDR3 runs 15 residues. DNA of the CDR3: TGTGCCATCAGTGTGGGGCGGGGGGGCCCCGATGAGCAGTTCTTC. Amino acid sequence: CAISVGRGGPDEQFF.

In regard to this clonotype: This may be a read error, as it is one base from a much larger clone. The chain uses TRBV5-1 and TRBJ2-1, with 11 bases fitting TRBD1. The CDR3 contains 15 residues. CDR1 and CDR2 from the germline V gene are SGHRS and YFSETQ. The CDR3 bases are TGCGCCAGCCGAAAACGGACAGGGGGCTTCAATAAGCAGTTCTTC. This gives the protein CASRKRTGGFNKQFF.